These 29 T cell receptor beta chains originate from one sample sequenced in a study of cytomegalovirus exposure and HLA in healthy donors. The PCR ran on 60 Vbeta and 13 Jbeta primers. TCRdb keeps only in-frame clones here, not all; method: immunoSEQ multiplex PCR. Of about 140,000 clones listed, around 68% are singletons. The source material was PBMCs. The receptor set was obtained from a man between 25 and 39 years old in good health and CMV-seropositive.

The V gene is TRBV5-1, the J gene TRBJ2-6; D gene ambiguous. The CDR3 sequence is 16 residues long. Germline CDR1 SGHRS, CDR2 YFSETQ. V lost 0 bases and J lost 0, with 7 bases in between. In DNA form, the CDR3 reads TGCGCCAGCAGCTTGGGCCAACTCTCTGGGGCCAACGTCCTGACTTTC. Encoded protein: CASSLGQLSGANVLTF.

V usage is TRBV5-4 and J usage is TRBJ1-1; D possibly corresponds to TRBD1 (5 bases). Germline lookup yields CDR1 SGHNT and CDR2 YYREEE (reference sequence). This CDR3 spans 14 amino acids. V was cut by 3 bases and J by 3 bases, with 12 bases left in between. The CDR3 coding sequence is TGTGCCAGCAGCTCAGGTGGGGGGGACACTGAAGCTTTCTTT. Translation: CASSSGGGDTEAFF.

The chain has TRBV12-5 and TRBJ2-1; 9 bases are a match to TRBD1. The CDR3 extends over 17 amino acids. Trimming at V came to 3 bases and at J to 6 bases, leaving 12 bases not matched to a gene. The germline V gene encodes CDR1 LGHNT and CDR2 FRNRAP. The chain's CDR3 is CASGFFPDRGESNEQFF. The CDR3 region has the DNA TGTGCTAGTGGTTTCTTCCCCGACAGGGGGGAGTCCAATGAGCAGTTCTTC.

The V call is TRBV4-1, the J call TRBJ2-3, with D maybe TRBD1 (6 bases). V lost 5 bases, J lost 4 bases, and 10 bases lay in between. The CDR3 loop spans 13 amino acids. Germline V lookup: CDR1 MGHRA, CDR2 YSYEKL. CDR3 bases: TGCGCCAGCAGCTTAGCAGGGGCAGATACGCAGTATTTT. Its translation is CASSLAGADTQYF.

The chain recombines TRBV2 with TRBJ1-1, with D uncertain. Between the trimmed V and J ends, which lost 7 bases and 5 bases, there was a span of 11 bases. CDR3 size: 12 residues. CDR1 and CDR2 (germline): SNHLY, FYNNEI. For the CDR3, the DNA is TGTGCCAGCATCATGGAGAGAACTGAAGCTTTCTTT. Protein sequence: CASIMERTEAFF.

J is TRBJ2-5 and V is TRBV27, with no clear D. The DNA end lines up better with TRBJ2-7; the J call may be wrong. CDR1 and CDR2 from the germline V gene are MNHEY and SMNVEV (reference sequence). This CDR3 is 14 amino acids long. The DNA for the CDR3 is TGTGCCAGCAGTTTAAAGGCGGACTCCTACGAGCAGTACTTC. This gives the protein CASSLKADSYEQYF.

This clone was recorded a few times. The CDR3 loop is CASSRTGSYEQYF. The CDR3 DNA reads TGCGCCAGCAGCCGGACAGGGTCCTACGAGCAGTACTTC. The rearrangement uses TRBV4-1 and TRBJ2-5, with 8 bases identical to TRBD1. Matching the DNA end better, TRBJ2-7 makes the J call doubtful. Germline CDR1 MGHRA, CDR2 YSYEKL. This CDR3 spans 13 amino acids.

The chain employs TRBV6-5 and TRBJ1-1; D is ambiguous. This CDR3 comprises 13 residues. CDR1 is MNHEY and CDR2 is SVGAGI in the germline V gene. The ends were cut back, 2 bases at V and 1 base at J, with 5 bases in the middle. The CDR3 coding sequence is TGTGCCAGCAGTTACGCAGAGAACACTGAAGCTTTCTTT. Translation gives CASSYAENTEAFF.

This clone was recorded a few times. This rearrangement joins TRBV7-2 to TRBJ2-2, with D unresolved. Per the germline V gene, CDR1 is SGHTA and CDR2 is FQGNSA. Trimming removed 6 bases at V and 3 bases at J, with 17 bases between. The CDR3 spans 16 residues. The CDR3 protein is CASRLTERGYTGELFF. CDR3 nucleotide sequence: TGTGCCAGCAGGTTAACGGAGCGTGGTTACACCGGGGAGCTGTTTTTT.

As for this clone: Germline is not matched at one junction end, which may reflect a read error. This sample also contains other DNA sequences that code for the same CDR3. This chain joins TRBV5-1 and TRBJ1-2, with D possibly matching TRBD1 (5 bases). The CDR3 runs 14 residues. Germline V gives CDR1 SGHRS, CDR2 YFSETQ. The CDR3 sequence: CASSLGVAVYGYTF. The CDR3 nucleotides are TGTGCCAGCAGCTTGGGGGTGGCGGTCTATGGCTACACCTTC. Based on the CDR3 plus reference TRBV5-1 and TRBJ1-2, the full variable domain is KAGVTQTPRYLIKTRGQQVTLSCSPISGHRSVSWYQQTPGQGLQFLFEYFSETQRNKGNFPGRFSGRQFSNSRSEMNVSTLELGDSALYLCASSLGVAVYGYTFGSGTRLTVV.

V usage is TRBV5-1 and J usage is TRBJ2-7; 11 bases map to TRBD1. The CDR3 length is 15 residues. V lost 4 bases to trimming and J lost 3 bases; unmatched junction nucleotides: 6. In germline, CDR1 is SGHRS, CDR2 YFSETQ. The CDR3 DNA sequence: TGCGCCAGCAGCATTGGGACAGGGGGGAGCTACGAGCAGTACTTC. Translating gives CASSIGTGGSYEQYF.

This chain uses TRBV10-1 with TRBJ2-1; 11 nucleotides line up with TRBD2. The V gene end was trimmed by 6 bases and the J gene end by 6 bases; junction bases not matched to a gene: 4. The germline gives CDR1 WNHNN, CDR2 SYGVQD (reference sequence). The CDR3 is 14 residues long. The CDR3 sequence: CASSTSGRGNEQFF. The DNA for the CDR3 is TGCGCCAGCAGCACTAGCGGGAGAGGCAATGAGCAGTTCTTC.

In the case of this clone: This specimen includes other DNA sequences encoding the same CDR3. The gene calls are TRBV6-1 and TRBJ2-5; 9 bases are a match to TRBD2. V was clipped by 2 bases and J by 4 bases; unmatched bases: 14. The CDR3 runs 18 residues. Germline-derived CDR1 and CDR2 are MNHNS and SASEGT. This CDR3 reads CASSENVQVAGVLETQYF. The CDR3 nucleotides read TGTGCCAGCAGTGAAAACGTCCAAGTAGCGGGAGTTTTAGAGACCCAGTACTTC.

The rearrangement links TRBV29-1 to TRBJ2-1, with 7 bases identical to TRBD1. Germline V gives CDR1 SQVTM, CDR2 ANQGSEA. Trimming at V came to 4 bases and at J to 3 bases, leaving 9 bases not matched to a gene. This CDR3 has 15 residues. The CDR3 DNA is TGCAGCGTTGTTGGGACAGTCGAGTTCTACAATGAGCAGTTCTTC. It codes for CSVVGTVEFYNEQFF.

In DNA, the CDR3 is TGTGCCAGCAGCCGTCAGGGGACTAGTACCTACACCGGGGAGCTGTTTTTT. Its protein is CASSRQGTSTYTGELFF. The gene calls are TRBV7-6 and TRBJ2-2; 8 bases match TRBD2. The CDR3 consists of 17 residues. Germline V gene data show CDR1 as SGHVS and CDR2 as FNYEAQ. Trimming cost V 5 bases and J 3 bases; bases outside gene matches: 11.

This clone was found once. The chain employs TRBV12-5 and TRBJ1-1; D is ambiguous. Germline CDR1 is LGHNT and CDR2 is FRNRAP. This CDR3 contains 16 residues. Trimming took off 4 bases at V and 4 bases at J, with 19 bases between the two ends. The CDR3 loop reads CASGWATGLLPTEAFF. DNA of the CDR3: TGTGCTAGTGGTTGGGCTACCGGACTCTTGCCCACTGAAGCTTTCTTT. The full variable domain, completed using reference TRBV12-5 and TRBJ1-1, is DARVTQTPRHKVTEMGQEVTMRCQPILGHNTVFWYRQTMMQGLELLAYFRNRAPLDDSGMPKDRFSAEMPDATLATLKIQPSEPRDSAVYFCASGWATGLLPTEAFFGQGTRLTVV.

This CDR3 reads CAWSIGGTQPQHF. The CDR3 coding sequence is TGTGCCTGGAGTATCGGGGGAACTCAGCCCCAGCATTTT. The J gene is TRBJ1-5, the V gene TRBV30, with D tentatively TRBD1 (5 bases). This CDR3 spans 13 amino acids. Trimming left V 2 bases short and J 6 bases short, with 11 bases between. From germline, CDR1 is GTSNPN and CDR2 SVGIG (reference sequence).

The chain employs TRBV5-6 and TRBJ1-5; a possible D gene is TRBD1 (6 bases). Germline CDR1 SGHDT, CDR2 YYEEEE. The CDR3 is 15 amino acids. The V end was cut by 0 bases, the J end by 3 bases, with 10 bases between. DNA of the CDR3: TGTGCCAGCAGCTTGGGGCAGGGGAACAATCAGCCCCAGCATTTT. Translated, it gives CASSLGQGNNQPQHF.

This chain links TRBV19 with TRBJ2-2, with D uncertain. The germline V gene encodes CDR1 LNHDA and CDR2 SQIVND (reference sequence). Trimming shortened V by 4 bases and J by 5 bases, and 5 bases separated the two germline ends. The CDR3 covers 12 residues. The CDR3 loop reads CASSKSTGELFF. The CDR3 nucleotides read TGTGCCAGTAGTAAGAGTACCGGGGAGCTGTTTTTT.

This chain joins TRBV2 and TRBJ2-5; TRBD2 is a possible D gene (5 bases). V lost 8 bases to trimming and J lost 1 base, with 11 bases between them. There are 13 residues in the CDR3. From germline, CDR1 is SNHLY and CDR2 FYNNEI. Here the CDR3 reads CASGTLAQETQYF. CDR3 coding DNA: TGTGCCAGCGGAACTCTAGCCCAAGAGACCCAGTACTTC.

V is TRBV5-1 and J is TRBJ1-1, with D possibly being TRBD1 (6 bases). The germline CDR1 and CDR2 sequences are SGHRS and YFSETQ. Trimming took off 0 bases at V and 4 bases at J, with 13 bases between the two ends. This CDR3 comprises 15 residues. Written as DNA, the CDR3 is TGCGCCAGCAGCTTGGAAGGGGGTGGTAGCACTGAAGCTTTCTTT. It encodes CASSLEGGGSTEAFF.

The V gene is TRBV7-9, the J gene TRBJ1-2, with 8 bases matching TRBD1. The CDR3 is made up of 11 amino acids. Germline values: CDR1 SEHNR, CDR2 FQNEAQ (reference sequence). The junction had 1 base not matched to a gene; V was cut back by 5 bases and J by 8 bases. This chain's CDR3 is CASSRTGGYTF. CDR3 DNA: TGTGCCAGCAGCCGGACAGGGGGCTACACCTTC.

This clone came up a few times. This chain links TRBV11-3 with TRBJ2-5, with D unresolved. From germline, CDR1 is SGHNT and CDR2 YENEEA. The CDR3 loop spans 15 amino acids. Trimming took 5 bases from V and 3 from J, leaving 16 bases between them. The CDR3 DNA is TGTGCCAGCAGCCCCACCCCCCGCGGAGAAGAGACCCAGTACTTC. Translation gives CASSPTPRGEETQYF. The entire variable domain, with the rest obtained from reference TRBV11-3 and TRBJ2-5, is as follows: EAGVVQSPRYKIIEKKQPVAFWCNPISGHNTLYWYLQNLGQGPELLIRYENEEAVDDSQLPKDRFSAERLKGVDSTLKIQPAELGDSAVYLCASSPTPRGEETQYFGPGTRLLVL.

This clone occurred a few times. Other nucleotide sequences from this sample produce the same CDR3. CDR3 region: CASSYSGQGNQPQHF. CDR3 nucleotides: TGTGCCAGCAGTTACTCGGGACAGGGCAATCAGCCCCAGCATTTT. V and J are TRBV6-5 and TRBJ1-5; the match to TRBD1 covers 8 bases. This CDR3 spans 15 amino acids. The V gene's germline CDR1 is MNHEY and CDR2 SVGAGI. Unmatched junction bases numbered 0, after V lost 0 bases and J lost 2 bases.

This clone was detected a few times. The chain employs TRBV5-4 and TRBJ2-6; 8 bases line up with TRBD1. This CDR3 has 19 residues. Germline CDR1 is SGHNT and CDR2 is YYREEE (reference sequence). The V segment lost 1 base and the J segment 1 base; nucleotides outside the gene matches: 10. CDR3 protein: CASSLWVAGGSSGANVLTF. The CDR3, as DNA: TGTGCCAGCAGCTTGTGGGTGGCAGGGGGCTCATCTGGGGCCAACGTCCTGACTTTC.

The CDR3 protein is CASSPGGSGSNEQFF. In nucleotides, the CDR3 is TGTGCCAGCAGCCCCGGTGGTAGCGGGTCAAATGAGCAGTTCTTC. The gene calls are TRBV11-2 and TRBJ2-1, with 7 bases identical to TRBD2. The CDR3 totals 15 residues. J lost 7 bases, V lost 5 bases, and 11 bases had no gene match. Per the germline V gene, CDR1 is SGHAT and CDR2 is FQNNGV.

This CDR3 reads CATSRSRDRDSTEAFF. The CDR3 nucleotides are TGTGCCACCAGCAGAAGCCGGGACAGGGATAGCACTGAAGCTTTCTTT. The V and J genes are TRBV15 and TRBJ1-1; 9 bases fit TRBD1. V was pared by 2 bases and J by 4 bases, with 8 bases of the junction left unmatched. Germline loops: CDR1 LNHNV, CDR2 YYDKDF (reference sequence). This CDR3 region has 16 residues.

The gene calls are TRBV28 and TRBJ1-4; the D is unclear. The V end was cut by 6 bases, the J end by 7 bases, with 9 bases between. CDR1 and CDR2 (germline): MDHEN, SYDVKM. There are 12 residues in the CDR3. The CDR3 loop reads CASRAYSEKLFF. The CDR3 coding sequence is TGTGCCAGCAGGGCGTACAGTGAAAAACTGTTTTTT.

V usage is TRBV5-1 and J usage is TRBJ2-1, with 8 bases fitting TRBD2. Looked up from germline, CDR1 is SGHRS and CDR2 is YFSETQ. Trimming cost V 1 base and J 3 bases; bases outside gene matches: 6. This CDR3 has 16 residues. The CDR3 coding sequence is TGCGCCAGCAGCTTGCAGTGGCTAGCGGGCTACAATGAGCAGTTCTTC. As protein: CASSLQWLAGYNEQFF.